The 16 T cell receptor beta chains listed next were all sequenced from one sample in a study of cytomegalovirus exposure and HLA in healthy donors. Sequencing used immunoSEQ multiplex PCR; TCRdb keeps in-frame clones, though not all of them. The sample comprises over 200,000 clones, 83% of which are singletons, and 5.5% to 6.5% rests with the top ten. Sequenced sample: PBMCs. The source of these receptors is a woman aged 18-29 years in good health and CMV-seronegative.

The chain combines TRBV19 with TRBJ1-5; D ambiguous. This CDR3 is 13 amino acids long. From germline, CDR1 is LNHDA and CDR2 SQIVND (reference sequence). The ends were cut back, 1 base at V and 6 bases at J, with 7 bases in the middle. The CDR3 loop reads CASSIARGQPQHF. For the CDR3, the DNA is TGTGCCAGTAGTATAGCTCGGGGTCAGCCCCAGCATTTT. The variable domain in full, with the rest retrieved from reference TRBV19 and TRBJ1-5, is DGGITQSPKYLFRKEGQNVTLSCEQNLNHDAMYWYRQDPGQGLRLIYYSQIVNDFQKGDIAEGYSVSREKKESFPLTVTSAQKNPTAFYLCASSIARGQPQHFGDGTRLSIL.

This sequence joins TRBV5-1 and TRBJ2-7; D may match TRBD1 or TRBD2 (5 bases each). Deletions cut 0 bases from V and 5 bases from J, with 15 bases between. CDR3 size: 15 residues. The germline gives CDR1 SGHRS, CDR2 YFSETQ. CDR3 in amino acids: CASSLDLPGTDEQYF. The CDR3 region has the DNA TGCGCCAGCAGCTTGGATTTGCCAGGGACGGACGAGCAGTACTTC.

V gene TRBV25-1 combines with J gene TRBJ2-3; D gene ambiguous. Per germline, CDR1 MGHDK and CDR2 SYGVNS. V was clipped by 3 bases and J by 3 bases, with 1 base between them. There are 11 residues in the CDR3. CDR3 in DNA: TGTGCCAGCAGTGATACAGATACGCAGTATTTT. This sequence encodes CASSDTDTQYF.

About this clone itself: Other DNA variants within this sample encode the same CDR3. The CDR3 sequence: CASSYSRGTEAFF. DNA of the CDR3: TGTGCCAGCAGTTACTCCCGGGGCACTGAAGCTTTCTTT. The genes are TRBV6-5 and TRBJ1-1; D uncertain. The ends were cut back, 0 bases at V and 4 bases at J, with 6 bases in the middle. The CDR3 consists of 13 residues. Per germline, CDR1 MNHEY and CDR2 SVGAGI.

This clone was counted only a few times. This chain joins TRBV18 and TRBJ1-5; D gene uncertain. CDR3 length: 15 residues. Germline V gene data show CDR1 as KGHSH and CDR2 as LQKENI. The V end was cut by 2 bases, the J end by 0 bases, with 8 bases between. The CDR3 loop is CASSPETVSNQPQHF. Written as DNA, the CDR3 is TGTGCCAGCTCACCAGAGACGGTTAGCAATCAGCCCCAGCATTTT. The full variable domain, with the rest looked up from reference TRBV18 and TRBJ1-5, is NAGVMQNPRHLVRRRGQEARLRCSPMKGHSHVYWYRQLPEEGLKFMVYLQKENIIDESGMPKERFSAEFPKEGPSILRIQQVVRGDSAAYFCASSPETVSNQPQHFGDGTRLSIL.

This chain connects TRBV6-5 to TRBJ2-3; TRBD2 aligns across 10 bases. The CDR3 spans 16 residues. Germline values: CDR1 MNHEY, CDR2 SVGAGI. With V trimmed by 4 bases and J by 0 bases, 4 bases remained unmatched. The CDR3 bases are TGTGCCAGCAGTTTTAGCGGGGGGACTAGCACAGATACGCAGTATTTT. This codes for CASSFSGGTSTDTQYF.

The chain carries TRBV2 and TRBJ2-7; tentatively, D is TRBD1 (7 bases). CDR1 SNHLY and CDR2 FYNNEI come from the germline V gene. Trimming pared 4 bases from V and 1 base from J, leaving 11 bases between. The CDR3 contains 14 residues. In DNA, the CDR3 is TGTGCCAGCAGTGCGCGGGACAGATCCTACGAGCAGTACTTC. It encodes CASSARDRSYEQYF.

This clone showed up just once. J is TRBJ1-2 and V is TRBV30; D remains ambiguous. Per germline, CDR1 GTSNPN and CDR2 SVGIG (reference sequence). The CDR3 is made up of 16 amino acids. Trimming pared 3 bases from V and 6 bases from J, leaving 23 bases between. The CDR3 region is CAWSLKPPGEEHGYTF. The DNA for the CDR3 is TGTGCCTGGAGCCTCAAACCTCCGGGAGAAGAGCATGGCTACACCTTC.

This clone has more than one count but fewer than ten. This chain links TRBV29-1 with TRBJ1-2, with a weak D call TRBD1 (6 bases). Trimming pared 3 bases from V and 0 bases from J, leaving 11 bases between. The CDR3 has 14 residues. Looked up from germline, CDR1 is SQVTM and CDR2 is ANQGSEA. Here the CDR3 reads CSVDPGESNYGYTF. For the CDR3, the DNA is TGCAGCGTTGATCCAGGGGAGTCTAACTATGGCTACACCTTC.

The chain recombines TRBV6-6 with TRBJ2-1; maybe TRBD2 (6 bases). This CDR3 region has 15 residues. In germline, CDR1 is MNHNY, CDR2 SVGAGI (reference sequence). V was trimmed by 9 bases and J by 5 bases, leaving 20 bases between them. The CDR3 is CASSMRRGSDNEQFF. In nucleotides, the CDR3 is TGTGCCAGTTCAATGCGACGGGGGTCGGACAATGAGCAGTTCTTC.

V is TRBV9 and J is TRBJ2-7; D gene unclear. The CDR3 is made up of 16 amino acids. The germline V gene encodes CDR1 SGDLS and CDR2 YYNGEE. Between the trimmed V and J ends, which lost 0 bases and 2 bases, there was a span of 15 bases. The CDR3 DNA is TGTGCCAGCAGCGTAGCACCCGACTTACGGACCTACGAGCAGTACTTC. It translates to CASSVAPDLRTYEQYF.

The chain couples TRBV2 to TRBJ1-5; D unclear. This CDR3 comprises 14 residues. Deletions cut 8 bases from V and 1 base from J, with 12 bases between. CDR1 is SNHLY and CDR2 is FYNNEI in the germline V gene. In DNA form, the CDR3 reads TGTGCCAGCGGAGGGAGTAACAGCAATCAGCCCCAGCATTTT. As protein: CASGGSNSNQPQHF.

The chain joins TRBV28 to TRBJ1-2; the D gene is possibly TRBD1 (5 bases). V lost 6 bases and J 8 bases, leaving 10 bases between the germline ends. Germline CDR1 and CDR2: MDHEN and SYDVKM. The CDR3 spans 11 residues. The CDR3 region is CASRTEYGYTF. The CDR3 nucleotides are TGTGCCAGCAGGACAGAGTACGGCTACACCTTC.

The chain has TRBV7-6 and TRBJ2-3, with D possibly being TRBD2 (5 bases). The CDR3 runs to 16 residues. V was clipped by 1 base and J by 2 bases, with 13 bases between them. CDR1 and CDR2 (germline): SGHVS, FNYEAQ. In DNA form, the CDR3 reads TGTGCCAGCAGCTTAGATAGCGACGGACTCACAGATACGCAGTATTTT. Translation: CASSLDSDGLTDTQYF.

The chain recombines TRBV29-1 with TRBJ1-3; tentative D call: TRBD1 (5 bases). Germline CDR1 reads SQVTM; CDR2 reads ANQGSEA. V lost 7 bases to trimming and J lost 0 bases, with 13 bases between them. The CDR3 loop spans 14 amino acids. The CDR3 sequence: CSARSGPSGNTIYF. The CDR3 DNA reads TGCAGCGCAAGATCAGGGCCCTCTGGAAACACCATATATTTT.

J is TRBJ2-4 and V is TRBV27; 8 bases map to TRBD1. The germline V gene encodes CDR1 MNHEY and CDR2 SMNVEV (reference sequence). Trimming cost V 1 base and J 7 bases; bases outside gene matches: 6. The CDR3 runs 15 residues. CDR3: CASSLFSGGRNIQYF. The CDR3 DNA reads as TGTGCCAGCAGTTTATTCTCAGGGGGCAGGAACATTCAGTACTTC.